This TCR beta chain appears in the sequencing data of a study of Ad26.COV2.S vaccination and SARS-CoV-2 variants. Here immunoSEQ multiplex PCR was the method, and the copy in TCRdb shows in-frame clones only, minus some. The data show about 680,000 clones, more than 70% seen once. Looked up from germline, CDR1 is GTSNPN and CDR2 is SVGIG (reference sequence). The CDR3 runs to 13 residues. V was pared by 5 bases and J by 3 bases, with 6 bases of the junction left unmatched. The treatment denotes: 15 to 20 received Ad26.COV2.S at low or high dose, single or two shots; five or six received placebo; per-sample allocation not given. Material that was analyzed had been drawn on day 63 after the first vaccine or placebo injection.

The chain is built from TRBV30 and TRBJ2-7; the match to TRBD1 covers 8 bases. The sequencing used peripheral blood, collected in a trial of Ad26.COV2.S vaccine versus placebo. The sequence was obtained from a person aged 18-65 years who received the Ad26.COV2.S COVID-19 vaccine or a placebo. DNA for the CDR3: TGTGCCTGGGCGGCCGGACAGGGCTACGAGCAGTACTTC. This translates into CAWAAGQGYEQYF.